This TCR beta chain originates from a study of blood T cell repertoires in COVID-19. Repertoires were generated with immunoSEQ multiplex PCR, while TCRdb's copy carries only in-frame clones and drops some. This table holds 200,000 to 250,000 clones, approximately 88% found once. The germline V gene encodes CDR1 MGHRA and CDR2 YSYEKL. The CDR3 runs 14 residues. Trimming pared 1 base from V and 4 bases from J, leaving 8 bases between. The specimen sequenced was PBMCs or T cells enriched from blood (not recorded which). This chain links TRBV4-1 with TRBJ2-1, with D uncertain. This TCR was recovered from a woman under 40 who had been exposed to COVID-19. The DNA for the CDR3 is TGCGCCAGCAGCCAAGTCATGCGGTACAATGAGCAGTTCTTC. This sequence encodes CASSQVMRYNEQFF.